The next 3 T cell receptor beta chains were all read from a single sample in a study of T cell responses to AZD1222 COVID-19 vaccine. Repertoires were generated with immunoSEQ multiplex PCR, while TCRdb's copy carries only in-frame clones and drops some. The sample has some 100,000 clones; just over 85% are singletons. The input for sequencing was peripheral blood, taken 28 days after the second AZD1222 dose. Every receptor here comes from an adult who received the AZD1222 COVID-19 vaccine.

The chain uses TRBV5-4 and TRBJ2-2, with 8 bases that match TRBD2. Germline V gene data show CDR1 as SGHNT and CDR2 as YYREEE (reference sequence). The CDR3 has 16 amino acids. After removal of 0 bases from V and 7 bases from J, the junction contained 8 bases not matched to a gene. CDR3 protein: CASSLGRGGRNGELFF. CDR3 sequence (DNA): TGTGCCAGCAGCTTGGGACGGGGGGGCCGTAACGGGGAGCTGTTTTTT.

The chain is built from TRBV5-4 and TRBJ2-7, with TRBD1 as a possible D gene (6 bases). The CDR3 runs 14 residues. Germline V lookup: CDR1 SGHNT, CDR2 YYREEE (reference sequence). Deletions cut 0 bases from V and 2 bases from J, with 9 bases between. CDR3 in DNA: TGTGCCAGCAGCTTGGGGGGGCAGACCTACGAGCAGTACTTC. The encoded protein is CASSLGGQTYEQYF.

This clone was recorded many times. The chain recombines TRBV4-1 with TRBJ2-7; D call uncertain. This CDR3 region has 16 residues. V was pared by 2 bases and J by 5 bases, with 19 bases between. Looked up from germline, CDR1 is MGHRA and CDR2 is YSYEKL. The CDR3 DNA sequence: TGCGCCAGCAGCCAACCTGGCCGTTCTAGATCCGACGAGCAGTACTTC. Translated, it gives CASSQPGRSRSDEQYF.